The sample holds many counts of the clone carrying this T cell receptor (beta chain). The data were obtained in a study of T cells in Graves' hyperthyroidism and ophthalmopathy. The CDR3 regions of TCR beta were amplified from RNA transcripts. TCR CDR3 underwent first-round RT-PCR with the HTBI primer set. TCRdb fed the multiplex PCR reads into MiXCR, producing one record per CDR3 protein. Of 730,000 or so distinct CDR3 sequences listed, roughly a sixth were seen once; the top ten hold over 15%. This CDR3 comprises 16 residues. Per the germline V gene, CDR1 is SEHNR and CDR2 is FQNEAQ (reference sequence). V was pared by 4 bases and J by 1 base, with 16 bases between. Hyperthyroidism had been newly diagnosed in patients aged 18 to 65, and its duration was under 2 months.

The specimen sequenced was blood. This receptor was obtained from a woman aged 45-60 years with Graves' hyperthyroidism that later progressed to Graves' ophthalmopathy. This chain connects TRBV7-9 to TRBJ1-1, with D tentatively TRBD1 (5 bases). The CDR3 DNA is TGTGCCAGCAGCTCCCGCGGACACATAAAGAACACTGAAGCTTTCTTT. This encodes CASSSRGHIKNTEAFF. Filled out from reference TRBV7-9 and TRBJ1-1, the complete variable domain reads DTGVSQNPRHKITKRGQNVTFRCDPISEHNRLYWYRQTLGQGPEFLTYFQNEAQLEKSRLLSDRFSAERPKGSFSTLEIQRTEQGDSAMYLCASSSRGHIKNTEAFFGQGTRLTVV.